By sample share, the clone carrying this T cell receptor beta chain is medium-sized. V lost 4 bases to trimming and J lost 0 bases; unmatched junction nucleotides: 7. Germline lookup yields CDR1 SGHRS and CDR2 YFSETQ. The CDR3 extends over 16 amino acids. These data are taken from a study of blood T cell repertoires in COVID-19. The method was immunoSEQ multiplex PCR; TCRdb's version includes in-frame clones alone and lacks a portion of them. The sample consists of 130,000 to 150,000 clones, roughly 84% of them appearing once. The chain is built from TRBV5-1 and TRBJ2-3; TRBD2 aligns across 8 bases. The sequencing sample was made of PBMCs or T cells enriched from blood (not recorded which). The clonotype originates from a woman in her forties or fifties who had been exposed to COVID-19. CDR3 sequence (DNA): TGCGCCAGCAGCCACCCGGGCGGGGGGAGCACAGATACGCAGTATTTT. The encoded protein is CASSHPGGGSTDTQYF. Full variable domain (outside the CDR3, taken from reference TRBV5-1 and TRBJ2-3): KAGVTQTPRYLIKTRGQQVTLSCSPISGHRSVSWYQQTPGQGLQFLFEYFSETQRNKGNFPGRFSGRQFSNSRSEMNVSTLELGDSALYLCASSHPGGGSTDTQYFGPGTRLTVL.